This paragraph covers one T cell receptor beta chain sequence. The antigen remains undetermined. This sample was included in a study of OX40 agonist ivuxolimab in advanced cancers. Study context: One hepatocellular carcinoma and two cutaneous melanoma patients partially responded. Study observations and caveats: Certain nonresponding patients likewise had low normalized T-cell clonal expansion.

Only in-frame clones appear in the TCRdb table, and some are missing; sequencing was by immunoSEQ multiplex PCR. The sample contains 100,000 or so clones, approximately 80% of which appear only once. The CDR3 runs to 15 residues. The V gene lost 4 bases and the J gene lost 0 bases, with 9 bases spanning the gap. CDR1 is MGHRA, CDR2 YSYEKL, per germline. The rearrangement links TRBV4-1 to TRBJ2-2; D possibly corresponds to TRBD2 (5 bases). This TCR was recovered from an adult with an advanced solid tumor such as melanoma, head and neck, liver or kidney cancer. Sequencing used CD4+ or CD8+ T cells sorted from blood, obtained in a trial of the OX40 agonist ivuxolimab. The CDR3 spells CASSLGMSNTGELFF. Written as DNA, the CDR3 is TGCGCCAGCAGCCTCGGGATGTCGAACACCGGGGAGCTGTTTTTT.